The table lists the clone carrying this T cell receptor (beta chain) with many counts. Its antigen remains unknown. Genomic DNA, serving as template, underwent TCR beta VDJ and CDR3 profiling. TCRdb re-derived calls from the reads in MiXCR, one entry per CDR3 protein. The repertoire holds 100,000 to 120,000 distinct CDR3 sequences, with 51% as singletons. The sample is drawn from a study of CD8+CD57+ T cells in acquired aplastic anemia. Study summary: Sorted CD4+ and CD8+ cells yielded approximately 3.4 ug of DNA on average. Sequencing produced an average of approximately 11 million reads per healthy donor for CD4+ cells.

Germline V gives CDR1 SGHVS, CDR2 FQNEAQ. The CDR3 runs to 15 residues. Unmatched junction bases numbered 8, after V lost 5 bases and J lost 3 bases. Study observations and caveats: Statistical testing detected no significant gap in CD8+ Simpson's diversity between patients and controls. Patients and controls turned out to have roughly 31 CD8+ CDR3 sequences in common.

The TCR originated in a human donor in good health, serving as a control. Source material: sorted CD4+, CD8+, or CD8+CD57+ T cells (not recorded which) from PBMCs. The V gene is TRBV7-8, the J gene TRBJ2-7, with TRBD2 matching over 9 bases. CDR3 nucleotides: TGTGCCAGCAGCGACTTGACTAGCGGACTCTACGAGCAGTACTTC. Protein product: CASSDLTSGLYEQYF.